The next 2 T cell receptor beta chains were all read from a single sample in a study of T cell changes during pregnancy in multiple sclerosis. The table came from immunoSEQ multiplex PCR; TCRdb's copy has only in-frame clones and leaves some out. This table has some 48,000 clones, around 89% appearing once. The sequenced sample was CD8+ T cells from peripheral blood mononuclear cells, obtained in the second trimester of pregnancy. The receptors originated from a female donor with multiple sclerosis, enrolled in a pregnancy study.

The chain carries TRBV7-8 and TRBJ2-1, with 11 positions matching TRBD2. CDR1 and CDR2 from the germline V gene are SGHVS and FQNEAQ. The J segment lost 2 bases and the V segment lost 6 bases, leaving 15 bases of the junction unmatched. This CDR3 spans 19 amino acids. The CDR3 protein is CASSLSGGVAGPAYNEQFF. The CDR3 DNA reads TGTGCCAGCAGTCTTAGCGGGGGGGTAGCGGGACCAGCCTACAATGAGCAGTTCTTC. The whole variable domain, remainder taken from reference TRBV7-8 and TRBJ2-1, is GAGVSQSPRYKVAKRGQDVALRCDPISGHVSLFWYQQALGQGPEFLTYFQNEAQLDKSGLPSDRFFAERPEGSVSTLKIQRTQQEDSAVYLCASSLSGGVAGPAYNEQFFGPGTRLTVL.

J is TRBJ1-2 and V is TRBV29-1, with a possible D match to TRBD1 (6 bases). The CDR3 runs 16 residues. The V and J ends lost 3 bases and 2 bases respectively, with 19 bases between them. The V gene's germline CDR1 is SQVTM and CDR2 ANQGSEA. CDR3 protein: CSVEGGQGRLNYGYTF. The DNA for the CDR3 is TGCAGCGTTGAGGGGGGGCAGGGTCGTTTAAACTATGGCTACACCTTC.